This entry lists 30 T cell receptor beta chains sequenced from one sample in a study of cytomegalovirus exposure and HLA in healthy donors. The PCR ran on 60 Vbeta and 13 Jbeta primers. Sequencing was performed with immunoSEQ multiplex PCR; in TCRdb, only in-frame clones are kept and a portion is missing. The sample shows some 90,000 clones, approximately 80% of them seen only once. Sequenced input: PBMCs. These receptors were taken from a man in his forties or fifties in good health and CMV-seronegative.

The chain uses TRBV7-9 and TRBJ2-3, with D unresolved. From germline, CDR1 is SEHNR and CDR2 FQNEAQ (reference sequence). V lost 5 bases, J lost 4 bases, and 7 bases lay in between. The CDR3 has 12 amino acids. The CDR3: CASSPQADTQYF. CDR3 in DNA: TGTGCCAGCAGCCCCCAGGCAGATACGCAGTATTTT.

This chain joins TRBV5-8 and TRBJ2-7; TRBD2 might be the D (6 bases). The CDR3 has 14 residues. In germline, CDR1 is SGHTS, CDR2 YDEGEE. Deletions cut 3 bases from V and 0 bases from J, with 10 bases between. The DNA for the CDR3 is TGTGCCAGCAGCTCCGACGGGAGCTCCTACGAGCAGTACTTC. Its translation: CASSSDGSSYEQYF.

About this clone: The limits of the CDR3 on the DNA are not certain, so only TCRdb's listed CDR3 is given. V is TRBV9 and J is TRBJ1-1; the table calls TRBD1, which could not be checked here. The CDR3 extends over 19 residues, inclusive of both ends. The germline gives CDR1 SGDLS, CDR2 YYNGEE. The CDR3 sequence: CASSVGLGAVLPRHTEALF.

The genes are TRBV7-2 and TRBJ1-2; a weak D match, TRBD1 (5 bases). Germline lookup yields CDR1 SGHTA and CDR2 FQGNSA. Deletions cut 1 base from V and 8 bases from J, with 20 bases between. This CDR3 region has 16 residues. In DNA, the CDR3 is TGTGCCAGCAGCTTAGGGGTCCTGTTTGGGGGGAGAGGCTACACCTTC. Its translation: CASSLGVLFGGRGYTF.

The chain is built from TRBV6-5 and TRBJ2-3, with a tentative D call TRBD2 (7 bases). Per germline, CDR1 MNHEY and CDR2 SVGAGI. This CDR3 is 16 amino acids long. Trimming pared 2 bases from V and 3 bases from J, leaving 15 bases between. This CDR3 reads CASSYRVRGGTDTQYF. CDR3 in DNA: TGTGCCAGCAGTTACCGGGTGAGGGGGGGTACAGATACGCAGTATTTT.

The V gene is TRBV6-5, the J gene TRBJ2-7; 7 nucleotides line up with TRBD1. V was clipped by 6 bases and J by 4 bases; unmatched bases: 12. Germline values: CDR1 MNHEY, CDR2 SVGAGI. The CDR3 runs 15 residues. This chain's CDR3 is CASSSTRQGVYEQYF. In DNA form, the CDR3 reads TGTGCCAGCAGCTCTACTCGACAGGGTGTATACGAGCAGTACTTC.

V and J are TRBV28 and TRBJ2-7; D call uncertain. Germline V gene data show CDR1 as MDHEN and CDR2 as SYDVKM. This CDR3 has 11 residues. V shed 4 bases and J shed 6 bases, with 7 bases lying between them. CDR3 coding DNA: TGTGCCAGCAGTTCCCCTTGCGAGCAGTACTTC. Its translation: CASSSPCEQYF. Supplemented by reference TRBV28 and TRBJ2-7, the full variable domain reads DVKVTQSSRYLVKRTGEKVFLECVQDMDHENMFWYRQDPGLGLRLIYFSYDVKMKEKGDIPEGYSVSREKKERFSLILESASTNQTSMYLCASSSPCEQYFGPGTRLTVT.

This clone is labeled as medium-sized (0.01 to 0.1%). The rearrangement links TRBV28 to TRBJ2-1, with TRBD1 identical over 10 bases. The junction had 7 bases not matched to a gene; V was cut back by 8 bases and J by 3 bases. Germline CDR1 is MDHEN and CDR2 is SYDVKM. This CDR3 contains 15 residues. CDR3 nucleotides: TGTGCCAGCGCTACCGGGACAGGGGACTACAATGAGCAGTTCTTC. Residues: CASATGTGDYNEQFF.

CDR3: CASSVVLAGGYNEQFF. In nucleotides, the CDR3 is TGTGCCAGCAGCGTAGTACTAGCGGGGGGGTACAATGAGCAGTTCTTC. The rearrangement links TRBV9 to TRBJ2-1, with TRBD2 matching 13 bases. The CDR3 covers 16 residues. The V gene's germline CDR1 is SGDLS and CDR2 YYNGEE. The ends lost 0 bases at V and 4 bases at J; junction bases unmatched: 1.

The chain combines TRBV11-2 with TRBJ2-2; unclear D gene. The CDR3 has 13 amino acids. Germline values: CDR1 SGHAT, CDR2 FQNNGV. Trimming shortened V by 3 bases and J by 6 bases, and 8 bases separated the two germline ends. CDR3 coding DNA: TGTGCCAGCAGCTTGAGCCATCCCGGGGAGCTGTTTTTT. Amino acid sequence: CASSLSHPGELFF.

The V and J genes are TRBV27 and TRBJ1-2; no definite D call. The CDR3 covers 11 residues. V lost 7 bases, J lost 8 bases, and 11 bases lay in between. CDR1 and CDR2 from the germline V gene are MNHEY and SMNVEV (reference sequence). CDR3 amino acids: CASTGGRGYTF. The CDR3 DNA reads TGTGCCAGCACGGGAGGCCGGGGCTACACCTTC.

The CDR3 loop is CASSYRGVYNSPLHF. CDR3 nucleotides: TGTGCCAGCAGCTACCGCGGGGTCTATAATTCACCCCTCCACTTT. This chain uses TRBV5-4 with TRBJ1-6; D is undetermined. This CDR3 has 15 amino acids. V lost 3 bases and J lost 3, with 10 bases in between. The germline V gene has CDR1 SGHNT and CDR2 YYREEE (reference sequence).

The J gene is TRBJ2-7, the V gene TRBV5-4; TRBD1 aligns across 10 bases. V shed 7 bases and J 6 bases; nucleotides not matched to a gene: 10. CDR3 length: 14 residues. Germline CDR1 and CDR2: SGHNT and YYREEE (reference sequence). The CDR3 sequence: CASVRDRGLGEQYF. Here the CDR3 DNA reads TGTGCCAGCGTCCGGGACAGGGGTCTTGGCGAGCAGTACTTC.

The chain joins TRBV19 to TRBJ2-7, with D possibly being TRBD2 (6 bases). The CDR3 loop spans 16 amino acids. The V and J ends lost 4 bases and 0 bases respectively, with 16 bases between them. Germline values: CDR1 LNHDA, CDR2 SQIVND (reference sequence). The CDR3 region has the DNA TGTGCCAGTAGTACCTCAGGCGGGGCGAGCTCCTACGAGCAGTACTTC. It is translated as CASSTSGGASSYEQYF.

CDR3 nucleotides: TGTGCCAGCAGGGCATATTTCGGTCGGGGCACTGAAGCTTTCTTT. Translated: CASRAYFGRGTEAFF. The rearrangement links TRBV2 to TRBJ1-1; D remains ambiguous. V was trimmed by 6 bases and J by 4 bases, leaving 18 bases between them. This CDR3 is built from 15 residues. In germline, CDR1 is SNHLY, CDR2 FYNNEI.

CDR3 protein: CASRLDKNSYEQYF. The CDR3 DNA is TGTGCCAGTCGGCTCGACAAGAACTCCTACGAGCAGTACTTC. The chain employs TRBV2 and TRBJ2-7; D remains ambiguous. The CDR3 extends over 14 amino acids. Germline V gene lookup returns CDR1 SNHLY and CDR2 FYNNEI. The germline V and J ends were trimmed by 9 bases and 0 bases, with 15 bases remaining between them. Complete variable domain (other parts from reference TRBV2 and TRBJ2-7): EPEVTQTPSHQVTQMGQEVILRCVPISNHLYFYWYRQILGQKVEFLVSFYNNEISEKSEIFDDQFSVERPDGSNFTLKIRSTKLEDSAMYFCASRLDKNSYEQYFGPGTRLTVT.

The chain employs TRBV5-6 and TRBJ2-7, with D tentatively TRBD1 (5 bases). Trimming stripped 3 bases from V and 0 bases from J, with 10 bases between. CDR3 length: 14 amino acids. The germline V gene has CDR1 SGHDT and CDR2 YYEEEE. The CDR3 nucleotides are TGTGCCAGCAGCTCTGGACACCTCTCCTACGAGCAGTACTTC. Its translation is CASSSGHLSYEQYF.

The chain couples TRBV7-3 to TRBJ1-1, with 11 bases fitting TRBD1. The CDR3 consists of 15 residues. The germline gives CDR1 SGHTA, CDR2 FQGTGA. The ends lost 5 bases at V and 5 bases at J; junction bases unmatched: 7. CDR3 sequence reads: CASSPHGTGGTEAFF. The DNA for the CDR3 is TGTGCCAGCAGCCCCCACGGGACAGGGGGAACTGAAGCTTTCTTT.

The rearrangement links TRBV13 to TRBJ2-5; 8 positions match TRBD2. The germline V gene encodes CDR1 PRHDT and CDR2 FYEKMQ (reference sequence). CDR3 length: 14 residues. The V gene end was trimmed by 4 bases and the J gene end by 5 bases; junction bases not matched to a gene: 6. The DNA for the CDR3 is TGTGCCAGCAGCTCAAATCTAGCGGGTGAGACCCAGTACTTC. Protein: CASSSNLAGETQYF.

This sequence joins TRBV9 and TRBJ1-1; no reliable D call. The CDR3 is made up of 13 amino acids. CDR1 SGDLS and CDR2 YYNGEE come from the germline V gene. V was cut by 3 bases and J by 4 bases, with 10 bases left in between. CDR3 DNA: TGTGCCAGCAGCGCGCGCTCCGGCACTGAAGCTTTCTTT. It yields the protein CASSARSGTEAFF.

A single count supports this clone. CDR3 DNA: TGTGCCAGCAGTTTGACAGGGTCTTATTACGAGCAGTACTTC. Protein product: CASSLTGSYYEQYF. The rearrangement uses TRBV27 and TRBJ2-7; TRBD1 matches at 7 bases. Germline assignment: CDR1 MNHEY and CDR2 SMNVEV (reference sequence). V trimming: 3 bases; J trimming: 4 bases; junction bases outside the gene matches: 6. This CDR3 has 14 residues.

This clone came up once. V and J are TRBV9 and TRBJ1-3; D not resolved. Germline CDR1 reads SGDLS; CDR2 reads YYNGEE. The CDR3 spans 14 residues. Trimming shortened V by 3 bases and J by 3 bases, and 10 bases separated the two germline ends. CDR3 sequence reads: CASSAELYGNTIYF. The CDR3 bases are TGTGCCAGCAGCGCCGAGTTATATGGAAACACCATATATTTT. Full variable domain (missing parts from reference TRBV9 and TRBJ1-3): DSGVTQTPKHLITATGQRVTLRCSPRSGDLSVYWYQQSLDQGLQFLIQYYNGEERAKGNILERFSAQQFPDLHSELNLSSLELGDSALYFCASSAELYGNTIYFGEGSWLTVV.

The chain couples TRBV7-2 to TRBJ1-2, with TRBD1 matching 9 bases. There are 15 residues in the CDR3. In germline, CDR1 is SGHTA, CDR2 FQGNSA. V dropped 5 bases and J dropped 5; count of bases not matched to a gene: 9. The CDR3 DNA reads TGTGCCAGCAGCGAACGGACAGGGGCGTGGTATGGCTACACCTTC. This encodes CASSERTGAWYGYTF.

The chain has TRBV5-5 and TRBJ2-1; D unresolved. The CDR3 runs to 12 residues. V lost 2 bases to trimming and J lost 6 bases, with 6 bases between them. In germline, CDR1 is SGHKS, CDR2 YYEKEE (reference sequence). CDR3 DNA sequence: TGTGCCAGCAGCTTTCTTGTCAATGAGCAGTTCTTC. It yields the protein CASSFLVNEQFF.

V usage is TRBV7-9 and J usage is TRBJ2-5; D unresolved. Per germline, CDR1 SEHNR and CDR2 FQNEAQ (reference sequence). The CDR3 has 16 amino acids. Trimming left V 5 bases short and J 2 bases short, with 18 bases between. The CDR3 coding sequence is TGTGCCAGCAGCACCCCCCGACTGGGTTCTCAAGAGACCCAGTACTTC. Translation: CASSTPRLGSQETQYF.

The V gene is TRBV5-6, the J gene TRBJ1-1; TRBD1 is a possible D gene (5 bases). The CDR3 loop spans 14 amino acids. Per germline, CDR1 SGHDT and CDR2 YYEEEE. Trimming removed 4 bases at V and 1 base at J, with 11 bases between. The CDR3 DNA reads as TGTGCCAGCAGCCCAGGGAACGCGAACACTGAAGCTTTCTTT. Residues: CASSPGNANTEAFF.

This clone has just a few counts. V is TRBV6-1 and J is TRBJ1-1; D remains ambiguous. CDR3 length: 12 amino acids. Germline values: CDR1 MNHNS, CDR2 SASEGT. V lost 7 bases, J lost 10 bases, and 16 bases lay in between. This CDR3 reads CASTRGREPAFF. The DNA of the CDR3 is TGTGCCAGCACCCGGGGAAGGGAACCAGCTTTCTTT.

The V gene is TRBV2, the J gene TRBJ2-2; 9 bases match TRBD1. The CDR3 has 14 residues. The junction had 3 bases not matched to a gene; V was cut back by 4 bases and J by 6 bases. CDR1 and CDR2 from the germline V gene are SNHLY and FYNNEI. CDR3 nucleotide sequence: TGTGCCAGCAGTGCACAGGGGGCGGCCGGGGAGCTGTTTTTT. Protein product: CASSAQGAAGELFF.

This clone was observed a single time. The chain combines TRBV4-1 with TRBJ1-2; D is ambiguous. V lost 1 base and J 5 bases, leaving 11 bases between the germline ends. CDR3 length: 14 residues. Germline CDR1 is MGHRA and CDR2 is YSYEKL. The CDR3, as DNA: TGCGCCAGCAGCCAAGTTTCCAGGTCGTATGGCTACACCTTC. It translates to CASSQVSRSYGYTF.

The chain employs TRBV7-2 and TRBJ1-6, with D uncertain. The germline V gene encodes CDR1 SGHTA and CDR2 FQGNSA. The CDR3 spans 15 residues. V was trimmed by 4 bases and J by 7 bases, leaving 14 bases between them. The DNA of the CDR3 is TGTGCCAGCAGCTCGCGAGTATTGCTGAATTCACCCCTCCACTTT. Its protein product is CASSSRVLLNSPLHF.